Below, 21 T cell receptor beta chains from the same sample are listed, as sequenced in a study of CD8 T cells in Susac syndrome (dated by TCRdb to about 2019). Receptor amplification or capture employed the immunoSEQ multiplex PCR assay. RNA was extracted using the RNeasy kit, and roughly 0.45 to 1 microgram was reverse transcribed with random hexamers. TCRdb handled the public reads itself, with Q25 trimming in fastp and clone calling in MiXCR, and kept productive beta chains. Each entry merges the rows of one CDR3 protein and shows their most common DNA and genes. In this sample the table shows 150,000 to 200,000 distinct CDR3 sequences, roughly 92% of which occur a single time. 0.1% of the sample comes from the top ten. Input material: CD4+ T cells from PBMCs. The source is a human donor in good health.

V usage is TRBV29-1 and J usage is TRBJ2-5; D ambiguous. V lost 4 bases and J 4 bases, leaving 10 bases between the germline ends. In germline, CDR1 is SQVTM, CDR2 ANQGSEA. This CDR3 is built from 12 residues. The CDR3 DNA sequence: TGCAGCGTTGCTTACTCCGGAGAGACCCAGTACTTC. It codes for CSVAYSGETQYF.

V gene TRBV4-1 combines with J gene TRBJ1-1, with D possibly TRBD1 on 5 matching bases. V gave up 3 bases and J gave up 0 bases, with 11 bases separating them. CDR1 and CDR2 from the germline V gene are MGHRA and YSYEKL. The CDR3 runs to 15 residues. In nucleotides, the CDR3 is TGCGCCAGCAGCCAGGGGGGACGGATGAACACTGAAGCTTTCTTT. This codes for CASSQGGRMNTEAFF.

This clonotype has only one observation. The DNA is omitted, as the CDR3 cannot be located on it reliably, and the CDR3 follows TCRdb's listing. The chain couples TRBV6-1 to TRBJ2-2. CDR1 is MNHNS and CDR2 is SASEGT in the germline V gene. The CDR3 region is 15 residues in length, termini included. The CDR3 sequence: CASSDLALRAGELFF.

The chain carries TRBV23-1 and TRBJ2-2; D is ambiguous. TRBV23-1 is flagged as an ORF with uncertain function. Trimming shortened V by 2 bases and J by 5 bases, and 15 bases separated the two germline ends. The CDR3 runs 16 residues. Written as DNA, the CDR3 is TGCGCCAGCAGTCAACGTTCGCAATCAAGGACCGGGGAGCTGTTTTTT. Translation gives CASSQRSQSRTGELFF.

The rearrangement links TRBV12-5 to TRBJ2-2, with TRBD1 identical over 9 bases. CDR3 length equals 15 residues. Per germline, CDR1 LGHNT and CDR2 FRNRAP. V was clipped by 6 bases and J by 5 bases; unmatched bases: 7. The DNA for the CDR3 is TGTGCTAGTGGAGAGGGACAGGGAGGAACCGGGGAGCTGTTTTTT. It is translated as CASGEGQGGTGELFF.

The V gene is TRBV19, the J gene TRBJ2-3, with a weak D call TRBD2 (5 bases). The germline CDR1 and CDR2 sequences are LNHDA and SQIVND (reference sequence). Trimming shortened V by 4 bases and J by 2 bases, and 10 bases separated the two germline ends. There are 14 residues in the CDR3. This CDR3 reads CASSSQTTTDTQYF. CDR3 coding DNA: TGTGCCAGTAGTAGTCAGACTACCACAGATACGCAGTATTTT.

The chain links TRBV19 to TRBJ2-3; TRBD1 matches at 7 bases. This CDR3 is 13 amino acids long. V trimming: 7 bases; J trimming: 11 bases; junction bases outside the gene matches: 12. The V gene's germline CDR1 is LNHDA and CDR2 SQIVND (reference sequence). CDR3 sequence (DNA): TGTGCCAGTACGGGACAGTTTGGATTTGGGCAGTATTTT. This sequence encodes CASTGQFGFGQYF.

This clonotype was observed once. This chain joins TRBV20-1 and TRBJ1-2; TRBD1 aligns across 7 bases. Germline trimming cut 6 bases from V and 1 base from J; bases unmatched to any gene: 5. Germline V gene data show CDR1 as DFQATT and CDR2 as SNEGSKA (reference sequence). The length of the CDR3 is 13 residues. The CDR3 protein is CSARGGFNYGYTF. The CDR3 DNA reads TGCAGTGCCAGGGGGGGATTTAACTATGGCTACACCTTC.

This rearrangement joins TRBV6-5 to TRBJ2-1; D gene ambiguous. The CDR3 totals 13 residues. Looked up from germline, CDR1 is MNHEY and CDR2 is SVGAGI. V lost 0 bases and J lost 13, with 13 bases in between. CDR3 DNA sequence: TGTGCCAGCAGTTACTCGAACTGGGGAAGACAGTTCTTC. Translated, it gives CASSYSNWGRQFF.

The genes are TRBV7-2 and TRBJ2-5; possibly TRBD2 for D (6 bases). Germline values: CDR1 SGHTA, CDR2 FQGNSA. Trimming stripped 5 bases from V and 1 base from J, with 11 bases between. CDR3 size: 14 residues. The CDR3 loop reads CASSPRGFQETQYF. The CDR3 DNA is TGTGCCAGCAGCCCGCGGGGCTTCCAAGAGACCCAGTACTTC.

V gene TRBV29-1 combines with J gene TRBJ1-1, with D possibly being TRBD1 (6 bases). The germline CDR1 and CDR2 sequences are SQVTM and ANQGSEA. The CDR3 totals 15 residues. V lost 4 bases and J 1 base, leaving 16 bases between the germline ends. The CDR3 DNA sequence: TGCAGCGTTGTCGGCGGGGGCACTGGGAACACTGAAGCTTTCTTT. Translation: CSVVGGGTGNTEAFF.

The chain is built from TRBV23-1 and TRBJ2-7; the D gene is possibly TRBD2 (5 bases). TRBV23-1 is given ORF status, its function remaining uncertain. The CDR3 contains 16 residues. The CDR3 sequence: CASSQSRRQTSYEQHV. The CDR3 bases are TGCGCCAGCAGTCAATCACGGAGGCAGACTTCCTACGAGCAGCACGTC.

This clonotype was counted a single time. The V gene is TRBV2, the J gene TRBJ2-7; possible D gene TRBD2, 5 bases. Germline assignment: CDR1 SNHLY and CDR2 FYNNEI. V was pared by 9 bases and J by 0 bases, with 15 bases between. This CDR3 spans 14 amino acids. CDR3 amino acids: CASQRERISYEQYF. For the CDR3, the DNA is TGTGCCAGTCAAAGGGAGAGGATCTCCTACGAGCAGTACTTC.

The chain is built from TRBV7-2 and TRBJ2-7, with 8 bases that match TRBD1. The CDR3 is 15 amino acids. The ends lost 5 bases at V and 1 base at J; junction bases unmatched: 7. In germline, CDR1 is SGHTA, CDR2 FQGNSA. CDR3: CASSRPGQESYEQYF. The CDR3 coding sequence is TGTGCCAGCAGCCGACCGGGACAGGAATCCTACGAGCAGTACTTC. The full variable domain, with the rest looked up from reference TRBV7-2 and TRBJ2-7, is GAGVSQSPSNKVTEKGKDVELRCDPISGHTALYWYRQSLGQGLEFLIYFQGNSAPDKSGLPSDRFSAERTGGSVSTLTIQRTQQEDSAVYLCASSRPGQESYEQYFGPGTRLTVT.

The rearrangement uses TRBV29-1 and TRBJ2-1; 7 positions match TRBD2. Trimming removed 3 bases from V and 3 bases from J; junction bases left unmatched: 5. The CDR3 extends over 14 amino acids. Germline assignment: CDR1 SQVTM and CDR2 ANQGSEA. The CDR3 reads CSVDLTSVYNEQFF. Here the CDR3 DNA reads TGCAGCGTTGACCTCACTAGCGTCTACAATGAGCAGTTCTTC.

The CDR3 DNA is TGTGCCAGCAGCGTAGAGGGCAGGGGTGGCTATGGCTACACCTTC. Its protein product is CASSVEGRGGYGYTF. The chain is built from TRBV9 and TRBJ1-2; a weak D match, TRBD1 (6 bases). Per germline, CDR1 SGDLS and CDR2 YYNGEE. Trimming took 0 bases from V and 4 from J, leaving 13 bases between them. The CDR3 totals 15 residues.

This clonotype was picked up one time. The chain couples TRBV5-4 to TRBJ2-2; no definite D call. This CDR3 has 13 residues. V lost 2 bases to trimming and J lost 4 bases, with 6 bases between them. Germline V CDR1 and CDR2: SGHNT, YYREEE (reference sequence). The CDR3 bases are TGTGCCAGCAGCTTCTGGCCCACCGGGGAGCTGTTTTTT. This codes for CASSFWPTGELFF.

V is TRBV12-3 or TRBV12-4 and J is TRBJ1-6; D call uncertain. This CDR3 is 13 amino acids long. V was cut by 5 bases and J by 8 bases, with 10 bases left in between. CDR3 sequence: CASSQLQYSPLHF. The CDR3 DNA follows: TGTGCCAGCAGTCAACTTCAGTATTCACCCCTCCACTTT.

This chain links TRBV14 with TRBJ1-2; no definite D call. The CDR3 contains 19 residues. The V end was cut by 0 bases, the J end by 5 bases, with 25 bases between. Germline CDR1 reads SGHDN; CDR2 reads FVKESK. The CDR3 DNA reads TGTGCCAGCAGCCAAGATGGGTCATCCCGAAGAGCTCGCCCTTATGGCTACACCTTC. This translates into CASSQDGSSRRARPYGYTF.

The genes are TRBV19 and TRBJ1-5; the D is unclear. Looked up from germline, CDR1 is LNHDA and CDR2 is SQIVND (reference sequence). V lost 2 bases to trimming and J lost 4 bases, with 3 bases between them. This CDR3 spans 12 amino acids. DNA of the CDR3: TGTGCCAGTAGTATACCAAATCAGCCCCAGCATTTT. Translated: CASSIPNQPQHF.

The rearrangement links TRBV7-2 to TRBJ2-3; possible D gene TRBD2, 7 bases. The CDR3 contains 16 residues. V gave up 1 base and J gave up 1 base, with 12 bases separating them. CDR1 is SGHTA and CDR2 is FQGNSA in the germline V gene. The CDR3 sequence is CASSLGGGGGTDTQYF. The CDR3 DNA reads TGTGCCAGCAGCTTAGGGGGGGGCGGGGGCACAGATACGCAGTATTTT.